The 23 T cell receptor beta chains listed next were all sequenced from one sample in a study of T cell responses to AZD1222 COVID-19 vaccine. Sequenced by immunoSEQ multiplex PCR; TCRdb stores in-frame clones only, minus some. The table shows under 150,000 clones, with under 90% occurring only once. The starting material was peripheral blood, obtained 28 days after the second AZD1222 dose. The origin of the receptors is an adult who received the AZD1222 COVID-19 vaccine.

Regarding this clone: Other nucleotide sequences from this sample produce the same CDR3. This chain joins TRBV6-5 and TRBJ1-3; D unresolved. The CDR3 is 16 amino acids. Germline values: CDR1 MNHEY, CDR2 SVGAGI. The V end lost 0 bases, the J end lost 0 bases, and 9 bases lay between the germline ends. The CDR3 DNA reads TGTGCCAGCAGTTACTCGGGCCGGAGCTCTGGAAACACCATATATTTT. Translated, it gives CASSYSGRSSGNTIYF.

The chain is built from TRBV9 and TRBJ2-1; the D is unclear. Germline V gene sequence: CDR1 SGDLS, CDR2 YYNGEE. V was trimmed by 4 bases and J by 2 bases, leaving 4 bases between them. This CDR3 region has 12 residues. CDR3 amino acids: CASSPAYNEQFF. In DNA, the CDR3 is TGTGCCAGCAGCCCCGCCTACAATGAGCAGTTCTTC.

The rearrangement joins TRBV7-2 to TRBJ1-2; no definite D call. The CDR3 is 14 amino acids. Germline-derived CDR1 and CDR2 are SGHTA and FQGNSA. The V and J ends lost 10 bases and 4 bases respectively, with 19 bases between them. The CDR3 region has the DNA TGTGCCACCGAAGGCGAGGTCAGTGCCTATGGCTACACCTTC. Its protein is CATEGEVSAYGYTF.

This chain joins TRBV12-3 or TRBV12-4 and TRBJ1-2; 8 bases are a match to TRBD1. This CDR3 contains 13 residues. V was pared by 4 bases and J by 7 bases, with 5 bases of the junction left unmatched. The CDR3 bases are TGTGCCAGCAGTTGGACAGGGAGTAGTGGCTACACCTTC. It is translated as CASSWTGSSGYTF.

The chain links TRBV5-4 to TRBJ1-2; no firm D call. The CDR3 runs to 14 residues. Deletions cut 4 bases from V and 5 bases from J, with 15 bases between. CDR1 and CDR2 from the germline V gene are SGHNT and YYREEE (reference sequence). CDR3 sequence: CASSPLGLRYGYTF. In DNA, the CDR3 is TGTGCCAGCAGCCCGCTAGGCCTTCGGTATGGCTACACCTTC.

The J gene is TRBJ1-1, the V gene TRBV30, with D hard to call. The length of the CDR3 is 11 residues. V was shortened by 2 bases and J by 10 bases, with 11 bases between the two germline ends. Germline CDR1 reads GTSNPN; CDR2 reads SVGIG (reference sequence). In DNA, the CDR3 is TGTGCCTGGAGTCCGGACCTGAGAGCTTTCTTT. This sequence encodes CAWSPDLRAFF.

The chain joins TRBV3-1 (or the pseudogene TRBV3-2) to TRBJ2-1; 14 bases line up with TRBD2. The germline gives CDR1 LGHDT, CDR2 YNNKEL (reference sequence). The CDR3 totals 16 residues. Germline trimming cut 3 bases from V and 9 bases from J; bases unmatched to any gene: 7. CDR3 nucleotides: TGTGCCAGCAGCCACCGACTAGCGGGGGGGCCGAGTGAGCAGTTCTTC. It encodes CASSHRLAGGPSEQFF.

The rearrangement links TRBV5-1 to TRBJ2-1; 12 positions agree with TRBD2. Germline V CDR1 and CDR2: SGHRS, YFSETQ. V shed 0 bases and J 2 bases; nucleotides not matched to a gene: 0. The CDR3 covers 16 residues. CDR3 DNA sequence: TGCGCCAGCAGCTTGGGACTAGCGGGGGCCTACAATGAGCAGTTCTTC. Amino acid sequence: CASSLGLAGAYNEQFF.

The rearrangement joins TRBV6-5 to TRBJ2-3; perhaps D is TRBD1 or TRBD2 (5 bases each). The CDR3 contains 15 residues. CDR1 is MNHEY, CDR2 SVGAGI, per germline. Trimming pared 2 bases from V and 1 base from J, leaving 10 bases between. CDR3 loop: CASSYGGMGTDTQYF. The CDR3 DNA reads as TGTGCCAGCAGTTACGGGGGAATGGGCACAGATACGCAGTATTTT.

The gene calls are TRBV6-6 and TRBJ1-2, with D possibly matching TRBD1 (5 bases). CDR3 length: 13 residues. The ends were cut back, 5 bases at V and 6 bases at J, with 13 bases in the middle. Germline-derived CDR1 and CDR2 are MNHNY and SVGAGI (reference sequence). DNA of the CDR3: TGTGCCAGCAGTAAACCAGGGACGAATGGCTACACCTTC. Its protein is CASSKPGTNGYTF.

V and J are TRBV5-1 and TRBJ2-1, with 7 bases aligning to TRBD1. V lost 0 bases to trimming and J lost 2 bases; unmatched junction nucleotides: 2. In germline, CDR1 is SGHRS, CDR2 YFSETQ. The CDR3 consists of 15 residues. In nucleotides, the CDR3 is TGCGCCAGCAGCTTGGGGCAGGGGGCCTACAATGAGCAGTTCTTC. It encodes CASSLGQGAYNEQFF.

The chain employs TRBV11-1 and TRBJ2-2; 7 positions agree with TRBD2. This CDR3 region has 16 residues. Germline trimming cut 0 bases from V and 6 bases from J; bases unmatched to any gene: 7. Germline CDR1 is SGHAT and CDR2 is FQDESV (reference sequence). In nucleotides, the CDR3 is TGTGCCAGCAGCTTAGCGGGGAGGACTAGTCCCGGGGAGCTGTTTTTT. This sequence encodes CASSLAGRTSPGELFF.

The chain joins TRBV5-1 to TRBJ2-5; perhaps TRBD2 as D (6 bases). Germline V gene sequence: CDR1 SGHRS, CDR2 YFSETQ. V dropped 4 bases and J dropped 7 bases, with 20 bases sitting between them. CDR3 length: 15 residues. CDR3 DNA: TGCGCCAGCAGCCTGCCCGGGGACGGGGGTCGGACCCAGTACTTC. Amino acids: CASSLPGDGGRTQYF.

The V call is TRBV19, the J call TRBJ2-3; D might be TRBD1 (6 bases). V gave up 5 bases and J gave up 0 bases, with 18 bases separating them. The CDR3 contains 17 residues. CDR1 is LNHDA, CDR2 SQIVND, per germline (reference sequence). Here the CDR3 DNA reads TGTGCCAGTAGTTCCCCTCCGGACAGAATGAGCACAGATACGCAGTATTTT. This gives the protein CASSSPPDRMSTDTQYF.

This clone is a singleton in its sample. The V call is TRBV28, the J call TRBJ2-7; 9 bases agree with TRBD1. CDR1 is MDHEN, CDR2 SYDVKM, per germline. J lost 6 bases, V lost 6 bases, and 6 bases had no gene match. The CDR3 loop spans 13 amino acids. The CDR3 spells CASRSGTGFEQYF. CDR3 DNA sequence: TGTGCCAGCAGATCCGGGACAGGGTTCGAGCAGTACTTC.

The CDR3 coding sequence is TGTGCCAGCAGCTCTAGTCCGGGCCACGAGCAGTACTTC. Amino acids: CASSSSPGHEQYF. The chain links TRBV7-9 to TRBJ2-7; no definite D call. V lost 4 bases, J lost 5 bases, and 12 bases lay in between. The V gene's germline CDR1 is SEHNR and CDR2 FQNEAQ (reference sequence). CDR3 length: 13 amino acids.

This chain links TRBV28 with TRBJ2-5; the match to TRBD2 covers 14 bases. CDR1 MDHEN and CDR2 SYDVKM come from the germline V gene. The CDR3 has 16 residues. V was clipped by 4 bases and J by 4 bases; unmatched bases: 5. For the CDR3, the DNA is TGTGCCAGCAGTTCCCCGGGACTAGCGGGAGCAGAGACCCAGTACTTC. Amino acid sequence: CASSSPGLAGAETQYF. Supplemented by reference TRBV28 and TRBJ2-5, the full variable domain reads DVKVTQSSRYLVKRTGEKVFLECVQDMDHENMFWYRQDPGLGLRLIYFSYDVKMKEKGDIPEGYSVSREKKERFSLILESASTNQTSMYLCASSSPGLAGAETQYFGPGTRLLVL.

V is TRBV28 and J is TRBJ2-2; 11 positions match TRBD1. Germline loops: CDR1 MDHEN, CDR2 SYDVKM. Trimming cost V 3 bases and J 6 bases; bases outside gene matches: 9. This CDR3 is 17 amino acids long. The CDR3 is CASSFGGTGGLAGELFF. CDR3 sequence (DNA): TGTGCCAGCAGTTTTGGAGGGACAGGGGGTCTGGCCGGGGAGCTGTTTTTT. The complete variable domain, with remaining parts taken from reference TRBV28 and TRBJ2-2, reads DVKVTQSSRYLVKRTGEKVFLECVQDMDHENMFWYRQDPGLGLRLIYFSYDVKMKEKGDIPEGYSVSREKKERFSLILESASTNQTSMYLCASSFGGTGGLAGELFFGEGSRLTVL.

This clone was counted a single time. This chain joins TRBV28 and TRBJ1-2; 7 positions agree with TRBD1. Germline loops: CDR1 MDHEN, CDR2 SYDVKM. The CDR3 has 13 residues. The junction had 6 bases not matched to a gene; V was cut back by 7 bases and J by 4 bases. The chain's CDR3 is CASNKQGIYGYTF. The DNA of the CDR3 is TGTGCCAGCAACAAACAGGGGATCTATGGCTACACCTTC.

The CDR3 bases are TGTGCCAGTAGTATAGATGCATTTCGCAGTACTAACTATGGCTACACCTTC. Protein sequence: CASSIDAFRSTNYGYTF. The genes are TRBV19 and TRBJ1-2; D remains unclear. Germline V gives CDR1 LNHDA, CDR2 SQIVND (reference sequence). This CDR3 has 17 amino acids. Trimming took 0 bases from V and 0 from J, leaving 14 bases between them.

V gene TRBV5-4 combines with J gene TRBJ1-2; D not certain. The CDR3 has 11 amino acids. Deletions cut 2 bases from V and 8 bases from J, with 7 bases between. The germline V gene has CDR1 SGHNT and CDR2 YYREEE (reference sequence). The CDR3 region is CASSLDGGYTF. The CDR3 coding sequence is TGTGCCAGCAGCTTAGACGGGGGCTACACCTTC.

V is TRBV27 and J is TRBJ1-5; D unclear. The length of the CDR3 is 12 residues. V was shortened by 7 bases and J by 6 bases, with 10 bases between the two germline ends. Germline assignment: CDR1 MNHEY and CDR2 SMNVEV (reference sequence). The CDR3, as DNA: TGTGCCAGCACGTCCGCGGGTCAGCCCCAGCATTTT. Its protein is CASTSAGQPQHF.

This clone was counted a single time. The chain carries TRBV5-4 and TRBJ2-1; 9 bases fit TRBD2. CDR1 SGHNT and CDR2 YYREEE come from the germline V gene (reference sequence). CDR3 length equals 16 residues. Trimming took 0 bases from V and 7 from J; bases not matched to a gene: 8. CDR3 sequence reads: CASSLGVSGRWNEQFF. The CDR3, as DNA: TGTGCCAGCAGCTTGGGGGTTAGCGGGAGATGGAATGAGCAGTTCTTC. Combining the CDR3 with reference TRBV5-4 and TRBJ2-1 gives the whole variable domain ETGVTQSPTHLIKTRGQQVTLRCSSQSGHNTVSWYQQALGQGPQFIFQYYREEENGRGNFPPRFSGLQFPNYSSELNVNALELDDSALYLCASSLGVSGRWNEQFFGPGTRLTVL.